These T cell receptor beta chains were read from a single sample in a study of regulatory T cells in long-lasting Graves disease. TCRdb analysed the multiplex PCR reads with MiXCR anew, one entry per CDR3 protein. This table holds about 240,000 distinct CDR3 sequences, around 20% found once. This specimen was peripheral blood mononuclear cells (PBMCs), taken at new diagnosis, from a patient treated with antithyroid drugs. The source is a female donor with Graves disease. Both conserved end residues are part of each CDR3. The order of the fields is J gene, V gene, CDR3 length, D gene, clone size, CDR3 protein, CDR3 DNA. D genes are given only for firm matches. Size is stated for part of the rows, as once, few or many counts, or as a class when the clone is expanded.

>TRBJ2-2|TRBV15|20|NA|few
CATSRDSWGFPEITAGELFF
TGTGCCACCAGCAGAGACTCCTGGGGTTTCCCAGAAATCACGGCCGGGGAGCTGTTTTTT
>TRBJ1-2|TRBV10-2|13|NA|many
CASNFGGADGYTF
TGCGCCAGCAATTTTGGGGGAGCGGATGGCTACACCTTC
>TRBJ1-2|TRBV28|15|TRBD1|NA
CASSNRQGTDYGYTF
TGTGCCAGCAGCAACCGACAGGGAACGGACTATGGCTACACCTTC
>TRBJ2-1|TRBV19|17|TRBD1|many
CASSIDLYLGQGDEQFF
TGTGCCAGTAGTATAGATCTTTATCTAGGACAGGGCGATGAGCAGTTCTTC
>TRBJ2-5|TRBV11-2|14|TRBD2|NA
CASSPGRVGETQYF
TGTGCCAGCAGCCCGGGGAGGGTCGGGGAGACCCAGTACTTC
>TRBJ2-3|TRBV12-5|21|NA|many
CASGLVQAKRIPLASTDTQYF
TGTGCTAGTGGTTTGGTACAGGCGAAGCGAATACCACTTGCAAGCACAGATACGCAGTATTTT
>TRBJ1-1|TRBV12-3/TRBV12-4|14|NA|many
CASSLQVGHTEAFF
TGTGCCAGCAGTTTACAGGTAGGGCACACTGAAGCTTTCTTT
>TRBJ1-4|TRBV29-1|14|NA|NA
CSVQQGAANEKLFF
TGCAGCGTCCAACAGGGAGCGGCTAATGAAAAACTGTTTTTT
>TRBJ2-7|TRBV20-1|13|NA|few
CSARGRWLDEQYF
TGCAGTGCTAGGGGGAGGTGGTTAGACGAGCAGTACTTC
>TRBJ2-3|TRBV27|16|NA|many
CASSLYREVATDTQYF
TGTGCCAGCAGTTTATATAGGGAGGTTGCCACAGATACGCAGTATTTT
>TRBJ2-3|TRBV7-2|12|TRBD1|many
CASSTDRDPQYF
TGTGCCAGCAGCACCGACAGGGATCCGCAGTATTTT
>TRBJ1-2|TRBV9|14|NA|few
CASSVGQSNYGYTF
TGTGCCAGCAGCGTAGGACAGTCTAACTATGGCTACACCTTC
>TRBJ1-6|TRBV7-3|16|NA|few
CASSLGLGRVYSPLHF
TGTGCCAGCAGCTTAGGCCTGGGCAGGGTATATTCACCCCTCCACTTT
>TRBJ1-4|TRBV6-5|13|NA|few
CASSYRANEKLFF
TGTGCCAGCAGTTACCGAGCTAATGAAAAACTGTTTTTT
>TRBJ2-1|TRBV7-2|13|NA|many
CASSLDHNNEQFF
TGTGCCAGCAGCTTAGACCACAACAATGAGCAGTTCTTC
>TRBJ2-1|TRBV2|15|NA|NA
CASGAGQSSYNEQFF
TGTGCCAGTGGGGCGGGACAGAGCTCCTACAATGAGCAGTTCTTC
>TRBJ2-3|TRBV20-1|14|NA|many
CSVTLGGRTDTQYF
TGCAGTGTTACTCTGGGGGGCCGCACAGATACGCAGTATTTT
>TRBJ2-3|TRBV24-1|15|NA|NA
CATSDPGRAPDTQYF
TGTGCCACCAGTGACCCTGGAAGGGCCCCAGATACGCAGTATTTT
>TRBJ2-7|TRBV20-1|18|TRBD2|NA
CSAIHPRLAGVNSYEQYF
TGCAGTGCTATTCACCCACGACTAGCGGGGGTGAACTCCTACGAGCAGTACTTC
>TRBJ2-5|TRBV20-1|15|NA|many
CSARDARWTEETQYF
TGCAGTGCTAGAGACGCCCGGTGGACCGAAGAGACCCAGTACTTC
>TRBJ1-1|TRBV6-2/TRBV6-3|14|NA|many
CASSRRGAAAEAFF
TGTGCCAGCAGTAGACGGGGGGCGGCGGCTGAAGCTTTCTTT
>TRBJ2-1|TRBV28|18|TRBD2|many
CASSLGVSGSFSYNEQFF
TGTGCCAGCAGTTTAGGGGTTAGCGGGAGTTTTTCCTACAATGAGCAGTTCTTC
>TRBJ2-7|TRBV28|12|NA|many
CASSFSGYEQYF
TGTGCCAGCAGTTTTTCGGGCTACGAGCAGTACTTC
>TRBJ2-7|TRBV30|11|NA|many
CAWTHTDEQYF
TGTGCCTGGACCCATACCGACGAGCAGTACTTC
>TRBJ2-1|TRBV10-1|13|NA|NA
CATNSGQNNEQFF
TGCGCCACCAACTCCGGACAGAACAATGAGCAGTTCTTC
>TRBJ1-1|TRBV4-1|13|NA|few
CASSQDRRGEAFF
TGCGCCAGCAGCCAAGATCGCAGGGGTGAAGCTTTCTTT
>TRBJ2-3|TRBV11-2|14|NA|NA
CASSQEWGTDTQYF
TGTGCCAGCAGCCAAGAATGGGGGACAGATACGCAGTATTTT
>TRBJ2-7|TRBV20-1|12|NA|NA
CSASGGRYEQYF
TGCAGTGCTAGCGGCGGACGGTACGAGCAGTACTTC
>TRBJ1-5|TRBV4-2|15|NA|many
CASSQRQGADQPQHF
TGTGCCAGCAGCCAACGTCAAGGGGCGGATCAGCCCCAGCATTTT
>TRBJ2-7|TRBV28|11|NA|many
CASSLGSEQYF
TGTGCCAGCAGTTTGGGTTCCGAGCAGTACTTC
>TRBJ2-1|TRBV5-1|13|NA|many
CASSWGGGREQFF
TGCGCCAGCAGCTGGGGGGGGGGCCGTGAGCAGTTCTTC
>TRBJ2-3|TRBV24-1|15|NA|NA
CATSDSRQSTDTQYF
TGTGCCACCAGTGATTCTCGACAGAGCACAGATACGCAGTATTTT
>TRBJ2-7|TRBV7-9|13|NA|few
CASSRGTFYEQYF
TGTGCCAGCAGCCGCGGGACCTTCTACGAGCAGTACTTC
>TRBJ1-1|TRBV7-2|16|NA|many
CASSLVRWQGRTEAFF
TGTGCCAGCAGCTTAGTTAGGTGGCAGGGTCGCACTGAAGCTTTCTTT
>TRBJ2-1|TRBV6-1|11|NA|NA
CASGGYNEQFF
TGTGCCAGCGGGGGTTACAATGAGCAGTTCTTC
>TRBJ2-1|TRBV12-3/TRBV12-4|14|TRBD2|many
CASSTGLAVNEQFF
TGTGCCAGCAGTACCGGACTAGCGGTAAATGAGCAGTTCTTC
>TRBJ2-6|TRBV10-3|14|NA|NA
CAIGAGTGANVLTF
TGTGCCATCGGGGCAGGGACTGGGGCCAACGTCCTGACTTTC
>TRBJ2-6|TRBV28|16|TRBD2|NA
CASTGGGPSGANVLTF
TGTGCCAGCACGGGGGGGGGGCCCTCTGGGGCCAACGTCCTGACTTTC
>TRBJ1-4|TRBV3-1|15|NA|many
CASSPPGTWGEKLFF
TGTGCCAGCAGCCCGCCGGGGACCTGGGGTGAAAAACTGTTTTTT
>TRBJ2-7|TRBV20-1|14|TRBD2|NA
CSATSGGRDYEQYF
TGCAGTGCAACGTCGGGGGGAAGGGACTACGAGCAGTACTTC